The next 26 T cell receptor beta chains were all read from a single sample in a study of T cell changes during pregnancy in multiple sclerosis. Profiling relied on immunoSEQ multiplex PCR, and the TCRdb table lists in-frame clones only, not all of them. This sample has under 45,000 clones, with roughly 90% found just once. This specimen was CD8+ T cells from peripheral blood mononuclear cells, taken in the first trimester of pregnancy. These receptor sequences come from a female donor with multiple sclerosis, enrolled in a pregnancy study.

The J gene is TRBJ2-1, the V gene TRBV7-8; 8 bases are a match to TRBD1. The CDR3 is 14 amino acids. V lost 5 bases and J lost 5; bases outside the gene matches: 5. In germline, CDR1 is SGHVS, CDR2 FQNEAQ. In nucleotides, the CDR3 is TGTGCCAGCAGCCCCCCGGGACAGGACAATGAGCAGTTCTTC. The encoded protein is CASSPPGQDNEQFF.

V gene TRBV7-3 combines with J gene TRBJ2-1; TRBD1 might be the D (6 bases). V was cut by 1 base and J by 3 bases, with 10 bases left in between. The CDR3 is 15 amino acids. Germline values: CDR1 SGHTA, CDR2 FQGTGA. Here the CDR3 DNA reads TGTGCCAGCAGCTTAAGGAAGGGGGACTACAATGAGCAGTTCTTC. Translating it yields CASSLRKGDYNEQFF.

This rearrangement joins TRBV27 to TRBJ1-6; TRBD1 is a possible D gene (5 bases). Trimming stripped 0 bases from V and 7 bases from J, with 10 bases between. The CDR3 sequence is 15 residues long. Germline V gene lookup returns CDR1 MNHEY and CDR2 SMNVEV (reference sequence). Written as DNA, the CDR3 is TGTGCCAGCAGTTTATCCCCAGGGTTAAATTCACCCCTCCACTTT. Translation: CASSLSPGLNSPLHF.

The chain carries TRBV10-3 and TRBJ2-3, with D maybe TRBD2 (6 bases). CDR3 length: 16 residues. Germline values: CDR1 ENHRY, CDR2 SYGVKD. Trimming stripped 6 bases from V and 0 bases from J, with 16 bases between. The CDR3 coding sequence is TGTGCCATCAGGGAGCTCCTGGAGGGTAGCACAGATACGCAGTATTTT. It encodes CAIRELLEGSTDTQYF.

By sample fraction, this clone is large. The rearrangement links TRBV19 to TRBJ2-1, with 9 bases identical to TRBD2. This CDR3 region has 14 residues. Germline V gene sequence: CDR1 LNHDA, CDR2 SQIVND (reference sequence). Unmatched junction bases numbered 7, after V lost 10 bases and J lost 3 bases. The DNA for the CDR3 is TGTGCCACGGAAATAGCGGGGGACTACAATGAGCAGTTCTTC. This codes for CATEIAGDYNEQFF.

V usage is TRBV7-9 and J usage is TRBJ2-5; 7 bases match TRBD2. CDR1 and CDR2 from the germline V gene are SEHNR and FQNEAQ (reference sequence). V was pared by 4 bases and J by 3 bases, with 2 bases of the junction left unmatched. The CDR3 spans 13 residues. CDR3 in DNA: TGTGCCAGCAGCTCCCGGGGGGAAGAGACCCAGTACTTC. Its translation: CASSSRGEETQYF.

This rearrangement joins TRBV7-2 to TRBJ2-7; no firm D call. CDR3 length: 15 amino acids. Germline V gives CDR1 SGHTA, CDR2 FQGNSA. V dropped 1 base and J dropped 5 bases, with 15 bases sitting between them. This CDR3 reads CASSLGVKTSDEQYF. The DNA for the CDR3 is TGTGCCAGCAGCTTAGGGGTCAAAACGAGCGACGAGCAGTACTTC.

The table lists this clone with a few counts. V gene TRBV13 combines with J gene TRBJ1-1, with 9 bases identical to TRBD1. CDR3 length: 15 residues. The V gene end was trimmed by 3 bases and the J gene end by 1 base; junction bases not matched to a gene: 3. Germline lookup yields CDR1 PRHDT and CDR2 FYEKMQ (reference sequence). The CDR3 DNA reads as TGTGCCAGCAGCTTCGGGGGACAGGGGAACACTGAAGCTTTCTTT. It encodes CASSFGGQGNTEAFF.

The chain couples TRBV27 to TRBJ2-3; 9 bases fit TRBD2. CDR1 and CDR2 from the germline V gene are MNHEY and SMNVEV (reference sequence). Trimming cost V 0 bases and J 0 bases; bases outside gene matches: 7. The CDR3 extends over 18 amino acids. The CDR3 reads CASSLSDHSGGSTDTQYF. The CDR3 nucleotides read TGTGCCAGCAGTTTATCCGACCATAGCGGGGGTAGCACAGATACGCAGTATTTT.

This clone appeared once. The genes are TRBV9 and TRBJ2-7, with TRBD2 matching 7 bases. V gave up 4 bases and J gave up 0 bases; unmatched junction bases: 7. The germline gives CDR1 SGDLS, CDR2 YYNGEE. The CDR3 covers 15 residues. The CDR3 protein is CASSPWGGTSYEQYF. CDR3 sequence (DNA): TGTGCCAGCAGCCCCTGGGGGGGAACCTCCTACGAGCAGTACTTC.

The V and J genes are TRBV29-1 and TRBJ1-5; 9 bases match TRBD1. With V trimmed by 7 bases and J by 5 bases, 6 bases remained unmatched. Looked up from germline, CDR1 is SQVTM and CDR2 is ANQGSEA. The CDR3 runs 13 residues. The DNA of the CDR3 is TGCAGCGCTGGACAGGGGCGAGATCAGCCCCAGCATTTT. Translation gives CSAGQGRDQPQHF.

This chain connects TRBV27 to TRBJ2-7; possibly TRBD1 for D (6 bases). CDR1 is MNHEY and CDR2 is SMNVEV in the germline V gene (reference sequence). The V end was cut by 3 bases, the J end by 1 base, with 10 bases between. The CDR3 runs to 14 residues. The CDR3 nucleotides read TGTGCCAGCAGTTTCTCCACAGGGTCCTACGAGCAGTACTTC. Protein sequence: CASSFSTGSYEQYF.

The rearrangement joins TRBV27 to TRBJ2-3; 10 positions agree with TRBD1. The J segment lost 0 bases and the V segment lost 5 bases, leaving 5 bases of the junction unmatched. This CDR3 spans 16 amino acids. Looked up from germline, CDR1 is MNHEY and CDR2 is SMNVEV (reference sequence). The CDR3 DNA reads TGTGCCAGCAGTCCCCCGGGACAGGGGAGCACAGATACGCAGTATTTT. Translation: CASSPPGQGSTDTQYF.

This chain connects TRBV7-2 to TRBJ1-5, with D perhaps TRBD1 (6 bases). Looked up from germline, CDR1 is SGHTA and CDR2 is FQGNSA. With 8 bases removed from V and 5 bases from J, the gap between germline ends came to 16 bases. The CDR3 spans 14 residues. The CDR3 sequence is CASQGHDMYQPQHF. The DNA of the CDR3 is TGTGCCAGCCAGGGACATGATATGTATCAGCCCCAGCATTTT.

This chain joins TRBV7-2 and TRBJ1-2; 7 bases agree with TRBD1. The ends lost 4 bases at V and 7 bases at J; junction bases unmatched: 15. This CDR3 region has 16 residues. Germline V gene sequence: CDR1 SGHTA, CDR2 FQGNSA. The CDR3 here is CASSSYGQDLLSGYTF. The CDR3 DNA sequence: TGTGCCAGCAGCTCTTATGGACAGGACTTATTGAGTGGCTACACCTTC.

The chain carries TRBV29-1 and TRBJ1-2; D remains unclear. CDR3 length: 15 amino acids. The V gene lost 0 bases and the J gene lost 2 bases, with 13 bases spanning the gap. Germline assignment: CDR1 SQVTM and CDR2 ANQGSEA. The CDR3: CSVEDVSTGNYGYTF. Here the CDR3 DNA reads TGCAGCGTTGAAGATGTTTCTACGGGAAACTATGGCTACACCTTC.

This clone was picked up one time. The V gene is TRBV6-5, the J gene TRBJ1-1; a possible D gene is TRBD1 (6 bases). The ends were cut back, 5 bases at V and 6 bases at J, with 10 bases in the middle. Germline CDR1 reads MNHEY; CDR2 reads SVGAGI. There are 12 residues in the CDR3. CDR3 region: CASSQDSPEAFF. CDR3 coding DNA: TGTGCCAGCAGTCAGGACAGCCCTGAAGCTTTCTTT.

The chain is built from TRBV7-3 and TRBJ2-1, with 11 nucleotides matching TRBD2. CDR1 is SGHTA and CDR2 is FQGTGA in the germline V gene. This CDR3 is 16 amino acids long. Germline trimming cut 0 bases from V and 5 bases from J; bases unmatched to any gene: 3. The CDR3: CASSLTGGLADNEQFF. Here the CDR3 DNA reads TGTGCCAGCAGCTTAACCGGGGGACTAGCGGACAATGAGCAGTTCTTC.

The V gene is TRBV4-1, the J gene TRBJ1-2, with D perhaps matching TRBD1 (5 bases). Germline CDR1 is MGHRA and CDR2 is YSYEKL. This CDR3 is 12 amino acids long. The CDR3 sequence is CASWGGNYGYTF. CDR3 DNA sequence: TGCGCTAGTTGGGGCGGCAACTATGGCTACACCTTC.

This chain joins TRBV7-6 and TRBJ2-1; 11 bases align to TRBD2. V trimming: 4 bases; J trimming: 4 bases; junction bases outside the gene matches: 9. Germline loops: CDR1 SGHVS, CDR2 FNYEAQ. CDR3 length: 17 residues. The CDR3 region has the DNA TGTGCCAGCAGCTCAAGAATTAGCGGGGGGGGTTACAATGAGCAGTTCTTC. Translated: CASSSRISGGGYNEQFF. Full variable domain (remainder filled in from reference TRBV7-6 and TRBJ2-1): GAGVSQSPRYKVTKRGQDVALRCDPISGHVSLYWYRQALGQGPEFLTYFNYEAQQDKSGLPNDRFSAERPEGSISTLTIQRTEQRDSAMYRCASSSRISGGGYNEQFFGPGTRLTVL.

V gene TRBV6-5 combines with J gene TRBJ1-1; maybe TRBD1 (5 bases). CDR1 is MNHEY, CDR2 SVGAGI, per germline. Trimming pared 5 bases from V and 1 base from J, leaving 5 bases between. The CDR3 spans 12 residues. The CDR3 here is CASSTGNTEAFF. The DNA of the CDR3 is TGTGCCAGCAGTACAGGGAACACTGAAGCTTTCTTT.

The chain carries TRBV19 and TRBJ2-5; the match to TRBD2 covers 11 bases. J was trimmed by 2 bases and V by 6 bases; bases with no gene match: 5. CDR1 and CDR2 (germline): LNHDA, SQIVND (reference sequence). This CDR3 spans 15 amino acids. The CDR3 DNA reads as TGTGCCAGTAGCCCTACTAGCGGGGGACAAGAGACCCAGTACTTC. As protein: CASSPTSGGQETQYF.

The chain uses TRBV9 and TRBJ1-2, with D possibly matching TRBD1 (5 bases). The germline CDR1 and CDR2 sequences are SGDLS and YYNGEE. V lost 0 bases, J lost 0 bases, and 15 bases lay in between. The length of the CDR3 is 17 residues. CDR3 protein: CASSVGQGFGANYGYTF. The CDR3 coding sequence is TGTGCCAGCAGCGTAGGTCAGGGATTTGGAGCTAACTATGGCTACACCTTC.

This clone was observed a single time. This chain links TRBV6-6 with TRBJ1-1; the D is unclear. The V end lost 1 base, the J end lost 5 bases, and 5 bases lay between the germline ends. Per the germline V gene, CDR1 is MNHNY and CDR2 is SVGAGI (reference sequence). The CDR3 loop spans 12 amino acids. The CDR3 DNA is TGTGCCAGCAGTTACTTAATTACTGAAGCTTTCTTT. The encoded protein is CASSYLITEAFF.

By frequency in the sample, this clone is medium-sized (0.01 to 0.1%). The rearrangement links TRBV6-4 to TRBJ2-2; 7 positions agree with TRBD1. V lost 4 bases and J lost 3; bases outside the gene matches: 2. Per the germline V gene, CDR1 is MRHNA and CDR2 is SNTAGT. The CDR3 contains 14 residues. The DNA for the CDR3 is TGTGCCAGCAGTGGAGACAGGGACACCGGGGAGCTGTTTTTT. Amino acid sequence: CASSGDRDTGELFF.

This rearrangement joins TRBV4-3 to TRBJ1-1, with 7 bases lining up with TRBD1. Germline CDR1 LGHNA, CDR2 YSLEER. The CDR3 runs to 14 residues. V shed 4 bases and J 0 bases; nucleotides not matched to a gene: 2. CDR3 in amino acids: CASSRDRVNTEAFF. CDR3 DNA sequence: TGCGCCAGCAGCCGAGACAGGGTGAACACTGAAGCTTTCTTT.